The 9 T cell receptor beta chains presented below share a single source sample, sequenced in a study of control samples from healthy donors and cancer patients. Clones were read by immunoSEQ multiplex PCR, and TCRdb kept only the in-frame ones, dropping some. The table has around 110,000 clones, 88% seen once. Sequencing was done on a sample of blood. These receptors were obtained from a woman between 70 and 85 years old in good health.

This chain connects TRBV5-8 to TRBJ2-3; D unresolved. The CDR3 is 16 residues long. V was trimmed by 4 bases and J by 0 bases, leaving 15 bases between them. The germline V gene has CDR1 SGHTS and CDR2 YDEGEE. The CDR3 region has the DNA TGTGCCAGCAGCAACCCGCCGGGCGGCAGCACAGATACGCAGTATTTT. Encoded protein: CASSNPPGGSTDTQYF.

This clone is a singleton in its sample. The rearrangement joins TRBV7-2 to TRBJ1-4, with 7 bases that match TRBD1. This CDR3 has 13 amino acids. V shed 3 bases and J 8 bases; nucleotides not matched to a gene: 3. The germline V gene has CDR1 SGHTA and CDR2 FQGNSA. The DNA for the CDR3 is TGTGCCAGCAGCTTGACAGGGAACGAAAAACTGTTTTTT. It encodes CASSLTGNEKLFF.

The chain joins TRBV5-4 to TRBJ1-2, with a possible D match to TRBD1 (6 bases). Per the germline V gene, CDR1 is SGHNT and CDR2 is YYREEE (reference sequence). V lost 1 base, J lost 4 bases, and 11 bases lay in between. There are 14 residues in the CDR3. CDR3 in amino acids: CASSLYGGIYGYTF. The DNA of the CDR3 is TGTGCCAGCAGCTTGTATGGGGGCATCTATGGCTACACCTTC.

The genes are TRBV9 and TRBJ1-2; maybe TRBD1 (5 bases). Trimming pared 6 bases from V and 5 bases from J, leaving 14 bases between. Germline CDR1 reads SGDLS; CDR2 reads YYNGEE. This CDR3 region has 13 residues. CDR3 loop: CASTAGPGYGYTF. As DNA, the CDR3 is TGTGCCAGCACCGCAGGTCCAGGGTATGGCTACACCTTC.

CDR3 protein: CSASGLGRGTEAFF. The CDR3 DNA sequence: TGCAGTGCTAGTGGCCTCGGGAGGGGAACTGAAGCTTTCTTT. The genes are TRBV20-1 and TRBJ1-1, with D possibly TRBD1 on 5 matching bases. The V and J ends lost 3 bases and 5 bases respectively, with 16 bases between them. CDR3 length equals 14 residues. Germline V CDR1 and CDR2: DFQATT, SNEGSKA (reference sequence).

The genes are TRBV7-2 and TRBJ2-5; D gene uncertain. Trimming shortened V by 5 bases and J by 0 bases, and 4 bases separated the two germline ends. The length of the CDR3 is 12 residues. CDR1 and CDR2 from the germline V gene are SGHTA and FQGNSA. CDR3 sequence (DNA): TGTGCCAGCAGCCGGTACCAAGAGACCCAGTACTTC. Its translation is CASSRYQETQYF.

This rearrangement joins TRBV11-2 to TRBJ1-1, with D maybe TRBD1 (5 bases). Germline lookup yields CDR1 SGHAT and CDR2 FQNNGV. The CDR3 covers 15 residues. Trimming cost V 4 bases and J 10 bases, with 22 bases left between them. This CDR3 reads CASSSLGLGEGLAFF. CDR3 in DNA: TGTGCCAGCAGCTCCCTGGGCCTCGGGGAGGGGTTAGCTTTCTTT.

V gene TRBV7-3 combines with J gene TRBJ2-1; 8 bases are shared with TRBD2. The CDR3 runs 16 residues. Germline V gives CDR1 SGHTA, CDR2 FQGTGA. V shed 0 bases, J shed 1 base, and the junction held 2 bases outside the gene matches. The CDR3 nucleotides are TGTGCCAGCAGCTTAACCGGGGGGGCGTCCTACAATGAGCAGTTCTTC. Translated, it gives CASSLTGGASYNEQFF.

V gene TRBV6-5 combines with J gene TRBJ1-4, with D possibly TRBD1 on 5 matching bases. The CDR3 totals 14 residues. From germline, CDR1 is MNHEY and CDR2 SVGAGI. Trimming pared 6 bases from V and 2 bases from J, leaving 10 bases between. The CDR3: CASRPGPTNEKLFF. DNA for the CDR3: TGTGCCAGCAGGCCGGGACCGACTAATGAAAAACTGTTTTTT.